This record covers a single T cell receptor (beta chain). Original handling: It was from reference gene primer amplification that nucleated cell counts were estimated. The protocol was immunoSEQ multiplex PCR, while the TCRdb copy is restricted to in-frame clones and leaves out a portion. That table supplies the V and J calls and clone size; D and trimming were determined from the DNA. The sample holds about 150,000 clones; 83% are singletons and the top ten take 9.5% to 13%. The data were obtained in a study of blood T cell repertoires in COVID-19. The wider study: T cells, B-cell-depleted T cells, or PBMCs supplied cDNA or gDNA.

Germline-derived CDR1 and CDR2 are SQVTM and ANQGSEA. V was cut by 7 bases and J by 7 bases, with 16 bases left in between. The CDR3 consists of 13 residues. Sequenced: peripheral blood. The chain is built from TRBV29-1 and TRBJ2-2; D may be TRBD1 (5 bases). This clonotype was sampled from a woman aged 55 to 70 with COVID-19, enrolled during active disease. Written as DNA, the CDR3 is TGCAGCGGAAGTCCAGGGTCGGGCGGGGAGCTGTTTTTT. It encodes CSGSPGSGGELFF.